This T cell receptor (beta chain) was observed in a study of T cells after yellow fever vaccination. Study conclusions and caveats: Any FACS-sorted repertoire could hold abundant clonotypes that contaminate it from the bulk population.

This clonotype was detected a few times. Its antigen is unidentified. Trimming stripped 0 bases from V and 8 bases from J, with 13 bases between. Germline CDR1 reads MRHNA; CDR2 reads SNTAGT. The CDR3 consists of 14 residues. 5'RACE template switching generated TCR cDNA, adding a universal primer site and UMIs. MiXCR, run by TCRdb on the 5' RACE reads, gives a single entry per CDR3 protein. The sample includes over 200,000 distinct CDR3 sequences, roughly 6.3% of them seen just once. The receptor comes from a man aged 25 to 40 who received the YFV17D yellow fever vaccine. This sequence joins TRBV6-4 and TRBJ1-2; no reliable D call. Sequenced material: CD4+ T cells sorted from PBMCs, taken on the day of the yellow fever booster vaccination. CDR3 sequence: CASSDSRVPSGYTF. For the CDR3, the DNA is TGTGCCAGCAGTGACTCGAGAGTTCCTAGCGGCTACACCTTC.